Following are 15 T cell receptor beta chains from one sample sequenced in a study of STAT5B mutations in CD4+ large granular lymphocyte leukemia. Measured with immunoSEQ multiplex PCR; TCRdb has only the in-frame clones, and not every one. The sample records roughly 34,000 clones, roughly 79% being singletons. Material for sequencing was CD4+ T cells from blood buffy coats. The receptors here all came from a human donor in good health.

The rearrangement links TRBV6-4 to TRBJ2-3, with unresolved D. V gave up 5 bases and J gave up 1 base, with 10 bases separating them. Germline V gene sequence: CDR1 MRHNA, CDR2 SNTAGT. The length of the CDR3 is 14 residues. The CDR3 bases are TGTGCCAGCAGTACTGAATTTGGCACAGATACGCAGTATTTT. Its translation: CASSTEFGTDTQYF.

The chain joins TRBV28 to TRBJ1-2; D is unresolved. Germline V gene data show CDR1 as MDHEN and CDR2 as SYDVKM. The CDR3 runs 11 residues. Trimming left V 6 bases short and J 3 bases short, with 5 bases between. CDR3 residues: CASREYYGYTF. Written as DNA, the CDR3 is TGTGCCAGCAGGGAATACTATGGCTACACCTTC.

V is TRBV28 and J is TRBJ2-3, with D possibly matching TRBD2 (6 bases). V was pared by 3 bases and J by 4 bases, with 11 bases between. This CDR3 comprises 14 residues. Germline values: CDR1 MDHEN, CDR2 SYDVKM. CDR3: CASSFGGVPDTQYF. For the CDR3, the DNA is TGTGCCAGCAGTTTCGGAGGGGTCCCAGATACGCAGTATTTT.

This clone has only a few counts. The J gene is TRBJ2-2, the V gene TRBV7-6, with D unclear. The CDR3 sequence is 11 residues long. The germline V gene encodes CDR1 SGHVS and CDR2 FNYEAQ. Between the trimmed V and J ends, which lost 8 bases and 1 base, there was a span of 2 bases. In DNA form, the CDR3 reads TGTGCCAGCCAGAACACCGGGGAGCTGTTTTTT. It encodes CASQNTGELFF.

This chain connects TRBV19 to TRBJ1-1; D call uncertain. CDR3 length equals 16 residues. V was clipped by 3 bases and J by 1 base, with 15 bases between them. The germline V gene encodes CDR1 LNHDA and CDR2 SQIVND (reference sequence). The CDR3 DNA reads as TGTGCCAGTAGTATTATGGGATTTGGTGAGAACACTGAAGCTTTCTTT. Translating gives CASSIMGFGENTEAFF.

V gene TRBV18 combines with J gene TRBJ2-3; the match to TRBD1 covers 8 bases. Germline CDR1 and CDR2: KGHSH and LQKENI. The CDR3 has 16 amino acids. The trim removed 3 bases at V and 0 bases at J, leaving 5 bases unmatched. The CDR3, as DNA: TGTGCCAGCTCACCGACCCGGGACAGGAGCACAGATACGCAGTATTTT. It codes for CASSPTRDRSTDTQYF.

The V gene is TRBV7-2, the J gene TRBJ2-3, with TRBD2 identical over 9 bases. V shed 6 bases and J 3 bases; nucleotides not matched to a gene: 10. CDR1 SGHTA and CDR2 FQGNSA come from the germline V gene. CDR3 length: 16 amino acids. CDR3 residues: CASRGSGRKGTDTQYF. Here the CDR3 DNA reads TGTGCCAGCAGGGGTAGCGGGAGAAAGGGGACAGATACGCAGTATTTT.

The V call is TRBV7-9, the J call TRBJ1-1; D remains unclear. CDR1 is SEHNR, CDR2 FQNEAQ, per germline (reference sequence). Trimming pared 3 bases from V and 1 base from J, leaving 6 bases between. CDR3 size: 13 residues. CDR3 protein: CASSFIGNTEAFF. The CDR3 DNA reads TGTGCCAGCAGCTTTATTGGGAACACTGAAGCTTTCTTT.

This clone was seen once. The gene calls are TRBV9 and TRBJ2-2; D is possibly TRBD2 (6 bases). Germline assignment: CDR1 SGDLS and CDR2 YYNGEE. Trimming shortened V by 0 bases and J by 1 base, and 10 bases separated the two germline ends. The length of the CDR3 is 16 residues. In DNA form, the CDR3 reads TGTGCCAGCAGCGTAGCTGTGGGGGGGAACACCGGGGAGCTGTTTTTT. This codes for CASSVAVGGNTGELFF.

This clone was counted only a few times. J is TRBJ1-1 and V is TRBV5-1, with 7 positions matching TRBD1. The CDR3 covers 13 residues. Unmatched junction bases numbered 6, after V lost 6 bases and J lost 4 bases. Germline V lookup: CDR1 SGHRS, CDR2 YFSETQ. In DNA, the CDR3 is TGCGCCAGCACGACAGGGAGGGGCACTGAAGCTTTCTTT. Protein: CASTTGRGTEAFF. The whole variable domain, filled in from reference TRBV5-1 and TRBJ1-1, reads KAGVTQTPRYLIKTRGQQVTLSCSPISGHRSVSWYQQTPGQGLQFLFEYFSETQRNKGNFPGRFSGRQFSNSRSEMNVSTLELGDSALYLCASTTGRGTEAFFGQGTRLTVV.

The genes are TRBV6-1 and TRBJ1-2; TRBD1 is a possible D gene (5 bases). The V gene's germline CDR1 is MNHNS and CDR2 SASEGT. The CDR3 sequence is 14 residues long. V lost 6 bases, J lost 2 bases, and 13 bases lay in between. The CDR3 protein is CASRPGGTNYGYTF. The CDR3 bases are TGTGCCAGCAGGCCGGGGGGGACGAACTATGGCTACACCTTC.

The rearrangement links TRBV2 to TRBJ2-5; D not certain. Trimming cost V 7 bases and J 1 base, with 13 bases left between them. The CDR3 runs 14 residues. Germline CDR1 is SNHLY and CDR2 is FYNNEI. CDR3 loop: CASKPTATQETQYF. The DNA of the CDR3 is TGTGCCAGCAAGCCTACAGCAACCCAAGAGACCCAGTACTTC. The whole variable domain, remainder taken from reference TRBV2 and TRBJ2-5, is EPEVTQTPSHQVTQMGQEVILRCVPISNHLYFYWYRQILGQKVEFLVSFYNNEISEKSEIFDDQFSVERPDGSNFTLKIRSTKLEDSAMYFCASKPTATQETQYFGPGTRLLVL.

The genes are TRBV2 and TRBJ1-5, with 12 bases that match TRBD1. Germline trimming cut 6 bases from V and 1 base from J; bases unmatched to any gene: 7. CDR1 is SNHLY, CDR2 FYNNEI, per germline. This CDR3 is 17 amino acids long. The CDR3 DNA reads TGTGCCAGCAGGGGGACAGGGGGCTCTTCAAGCAATCAGCCCCAGCATTTT. Protein sequence: CASRGTGGSSSNQPQHF.

The chain carries TRBV6-5 and TRBJ2-7; 7 bases map to TRBD1. The V and J ends lost 7 bases and 3 bases, in that order; junction bases with no gene match: 0. Germline V lookup: CDR1 MNHEY, CDR2 SVGAGI. This CDR3 region has 11 residues. The DNA for the CDR3 is TGTGCCAGCACAGGGGGCTACGAGCAGTACTTC. Encoded protein: CASTGGYEQYF.

This chain links TRBV19 with TRBJ1-1; 8 bases line up with TRBD1. V shed 6 bases, J shed 4 bases, and the junction held 7 bases outside the gene matches. The CDR3 is 14 residues long. In germline, CDR1 is LNHDA, CDR2 SQIVND (reference sequence). The CDR3 spells CASRVDRGGTEAFF. The CDR3 nucleotides are TGTGCCAGTAGGGTCGACAGGGGAGGCACTGAAGCTTTCTTT.